This T cell receptor (beta chain) is drawn from a study of vaccination and CD4 T cells after COVID-19. Overall study: The post-COVID sampling time was a median 101 days after diagnosis, ranging from 35 to 161. Investigators took post-vaccine samples a median 72 days after dose two, within a range of 14 to 241.

Scientists ran DNA taken from cultured CD4+ T cells through the Oncomine TCR Beta short-read assay for sequencing. Investigators isolated genomic DNA from cultured CD4+ T cells. TCRdb independently ran MiXCR on the PCR reads; one entry per CDR3 protein. The sample comprises about 20,000 distinct CDR3 sequences, around 45% of which are singletons, and under 4.5% rests with the top ten. This CDR3 region has 13 residues. Germline V CDR1 and CDR2: DFQATT, SNEGSKA (reference sequence). The trim removed 4 bases at V and 7 bases at J, leaving 6 bases unmatched. Treatment denoted: roughly 11-day PBMC culture with coronavirus spike peptide pools or control peptides (ViraFEST assay). General study findings and limits: Spike mono-reactive status applied to 304 of 307 vaccine-specific clones in convalescent patients.

Points on this clonotype: Antigen: not known.

The genes are TRBV20-1 and TRBJ1-5, with 8 bases lining up with TRBD1. The source material was CD4+ T cells from blood, cultured in vitro, sampled before SARS-CoV-2 vaccination. The receptor comes from a human donor who had recovered from COVID-19. CDR3 nucleotides: TGCAGTGCTAATCAGGGGGCTGGGCAGCCCCAGCATTTT. Translation: CSANQGAGQPQHF.